This TCR beta chain was observed in a study of CD8+ T cells in alopecia areata. This clone was counted between two and nine times. Antigen specificity is unknown. cDNA reverse transcribed from extracted RNA served as the sequencing template. TCRdb keeps only in-frame clones here, not all; method: immunoSEQ multiplex PCR. The data show 180,000 or so clones, with roughly 64% seen just once and 5.5% to 6% held by the top ten. Treatment described: oral pan-JAK inhibitor, 5-10 mg twice daily. Trimming removed 3 bases from V and 3 bases from J, with 18 bases in between. Germline lookup yields CDR1 GTSNPN and CDR2 SVGIG (reference sequence). The CDR3 consists of 16 residues. Regarding the study as a whole: Expanded CD8+ clones among the top 100, and scalp clonality, were significantly decreased by tofacitinib.

This sample comprised CD4+ T cells sorted from blood, obtained at week 24, from a patient treated with tofacitinib. This sequence originates from a human donor with alopecia areata. This rearrangement joins TRBV30 to TRBJ1-5, with D hard to call. The CDR3 reads CAWSGPMSPNNQPQHF. CDR3 sequence (DNA): TGTGCCTGGAGCGGACCCATGTCTCCGAACAATCAGCCCCAGCATTTT.